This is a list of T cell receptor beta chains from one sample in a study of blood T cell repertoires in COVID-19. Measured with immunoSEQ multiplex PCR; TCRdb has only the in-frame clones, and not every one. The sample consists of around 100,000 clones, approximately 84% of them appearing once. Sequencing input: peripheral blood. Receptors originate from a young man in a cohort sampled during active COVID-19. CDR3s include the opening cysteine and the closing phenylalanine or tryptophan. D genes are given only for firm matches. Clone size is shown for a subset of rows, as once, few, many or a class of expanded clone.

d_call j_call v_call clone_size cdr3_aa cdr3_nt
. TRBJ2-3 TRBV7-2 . CASSLTQAVLARDTQYF TGTGCCAGCAGCCTTACTCAAGCGGTCCTCGCAAGGGATACGCAGTATTTT
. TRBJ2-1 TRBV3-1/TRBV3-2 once CASSARTTPLFF TGTGCCAGCAGCGCCCGGACTACCCCCCTGTTCTTC
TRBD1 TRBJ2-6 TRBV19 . CASSPAGGGANVLTF TGTGCCAGTAGTCCGGCAGGGGGTGGGGCCAACGTCCTGACTTTC
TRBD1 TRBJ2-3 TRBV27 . CASSARDRVLNTQYF TGTGCCAGCAGTGCGCGGGACAGGGTGTTGAATACGCAGTATTTT
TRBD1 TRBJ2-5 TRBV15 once CATSRGWQGAQETQYF TGTGCCACCAGCAGAGGGTGGCAGGGGGCTCAAGAGACCCAGTACTTC
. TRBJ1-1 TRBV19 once CASSIGARALGAFF TGTGCCAGTAGTATAGGTGCCAGGGCCTTAGGGGCTTTCTTT
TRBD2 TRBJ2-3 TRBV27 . CATGLAGEDTQYF TGTGCCACGGGACTAGCGGGGGAGGATACGCAGTATTTT
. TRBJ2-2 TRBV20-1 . CSASYMTHKTANTGELFF TGCAGTGCTAGTTACATGACACACAAAACCGCGAACACCGGGGAGCTGTTTTTT
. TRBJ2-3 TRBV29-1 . CSVGKYRADERDTQYF TGCAGCGTTGGAAAGTACAGGGCTGACGAAAGGGATACGCAGTATTTT
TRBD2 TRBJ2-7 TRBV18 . CASSPGTNHEQYF TGTGCCAGCTCCCCCGGGACTAACCACGAGCAGTACTTC
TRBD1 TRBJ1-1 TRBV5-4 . CASSRTRTGIMNTEAFF TGTGCCAGCAGCCGGACTAGGACAGGGATAATGAACACTGAAGCTTTCTTT
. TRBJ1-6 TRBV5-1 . CASSFGGPPISPLHF TGCGCCAGCAGCTTCGGAGGGCCGCCGATTTCACCCCTCCACTTT
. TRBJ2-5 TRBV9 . CASSVATRVGETQYF TGTGCCAGCAGCGTAGCGACAAGAGTGGGAGAGACCCAGTACTTC
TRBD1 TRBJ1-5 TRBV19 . CASTTIPTGSNQPQHF TGTGCCAGTACCACAATCCCGACAGGGAGCAATCAGCCCCAGCATTTT
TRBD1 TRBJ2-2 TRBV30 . CAWSPTGPGELFF TGTGCCTGGAGTCCGACAGGGCCCGGGGAGCTGTTTTTT
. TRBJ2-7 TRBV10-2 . CASSAELGEYEQYF TGCGCCAGCAGTGCTGAGCTGGGAGAGTACGAGCAGTACTTC